A single sample gave rise to the 25 T cell receptor beta chains below, sequenced in a study of identical twins. TCRdb redid the calling of the 5' RACE reads with MiXCR, one entry per CDR3 protein. The data contain under 350,000 distinct CDR3 sequences, 7.5% to 9.5% of them singletons. These same data were also listed under a study on yellow fever vaccine responses in identical twins.

The material sequenced was CD8+ T cells sorted from blood. These receptors were collected from a woman between 18 and 29 years old in good health.

There are a few counts of this clonotype. CDR3 region: CSFETGFTGELFF. The CDR3 nucleotides are TGCAGTTTTGAGACAGGTTTCACCGGGGAGCTGTTTTTT. The gene calls are TRBV29-1 and TRBJ2-2; weak D call: TRBD1 (6 bases). The CDR3 has 13 residues. The germline CDR1 and CDR2 sequences are SQVTM and ANQGSEA.

This clonotype was seen a handful of times. The chain uses TRBV21-1 and TRBJ1-2; the table's D call, TRBD1, was not checked against the DNA. TRBV21-1 is a pseudogene locus. The CDR3 extends over 16 amino acids. The CDR3 DNA follows: TGTGCCAGCAGTGCTGCACTCACCAGGGAGCGAAGTGGCTACACCTTC. Translated, it gives CASSAALTRERSGYTF.

This clonotype was counted a few times. V gene TRBV5-1 combines with J gene TRBJ2-2, with 7 bases identical to TRBD2. V lost 1 base and J lost 6; bases outside the gene matches: 12. Germline V lookup: CDR1 SGHRS, CDR2 YFSETQ. There are 17 residues in the CDR3. As DNA, the CDR3 is TGCGCCAGCAGCTTGAATGTGCGGGGGAGGTCGGCCGGGGAGCTGTTTTTT. This codes for CASSLNVRGRSAGELFF. The complete variable domain, with remaining parts taken from reference TRBV5-1 and TRBJ2-2, reads KAGVTQTPRYLIKTRGQQVTLSCSPISGHRSVSWYQQTPGQGLQFLFEYFSETQRNKGNFPGRFSGRQFSNSRSEMNVSTLELGDSALYLCASSLNVRGRSAGELFFGEGSRLTVL.

This clonotype was observed many times. The chain carries TRBV4-1 and TRBJ1-2; no clear D gene. The germline V gene encodes CDR1 MGHRA and CDR2 YSYEKL. This CDR3 has 13 amino acids. The V end was cut by 0 bases, the J end by 9 bases, with 11 bases between. CDR3 loop: CASSQDYPRRYTF. In DNA form, the CDR3 reads TGCGCCAGCAGCCAAGATTATCCGCGACGCTACACCTTC.

The chain employs TRBV11-2 and TRBJ2-3; 7 bases are shared with TRBD2. Germline CDR1 reads SGHAT; CDR2 reads FQNNGV. CDR3 length: 17 amino acids. V lost 4 bases, J lost 2 bases, and 12 bases stayed unmatched. The CDR3, as DNA: TGTGCCAGCAGCTCCTCCGGGCTAGCGGAGGACACAGATACGCAGTATTTT. Translated, it gives CASSSSGLAEDTDTQYF.

This clonotype was found a few times. One end of the junction fails to match germline, which may point to a read error. This chain uses TRBV4-3 with TRBJ2-5; either TRBD1 or TRBD2 may supply D (5 bases each). This CDR3 has 16 residues. Per germline, CDR1 LGHNA and CDR2 YSLEER. CDR3 region: CASSQDGTEYHETQYF. As DNA, the CDR3 is TGCGCCAGCAGCCAAGATGGGACGGAATACCACGAGACCCAGTACTTC.

This chain uses TRBV21-1 with TRBJ2-7; the DNA was not used to check the table's D call, TRBD1. TRBV21-1 has pseudogene status. The CDR3 contains 17 residues. CDR3 region: CASSKAPDRGIEDEQYF. The CDR3, as DNA: TGTGCCAGCAGCAAAGCTCCTGACAGGGGGATAGAGGACGAGCAGTACTTC.

The rearrangement links TRBV20-1 to TRBJ2-2; D tentatively reads TRBD1 or TRBD2 (5 bases each). CDR3 length: 17 amino acids. The germline V gene has CDR1 DFQATT and CDR2 SNEGSKA (reference sequence). Deletions cut 1 base from V and 0 bases from J, with 15 bases between. CDR3 in amino acids: CSARGRGREPNTGELFF. Written as DNA, the CDR3 is TGCAGTGCTAGAGGCCGGGGACGGGAACCGAACACCGGGGAGCTGTTTTTT.

This clonotype was recorded many times. The rearrangement uses TRBV5-1 and TRBJ2-4, with D possibly TRBD2 on 5 matching bases. V lost 3 bases and J 0 bases, leaving 19 bases between the germline ends. The CDR3 is made up of 18 amino acids. Germline V gene sequence: CDR1 SGHRS, CDR2 YFSETQ. Here the CDR3 DNA reads TGCGCCAGCAGCTCGCCGGCGACGGGTCGGGAAGCCAAAAACATTCAGTACTTC. This codes for CASSSPATGREAKNIQYF.

This clonotype was counted at least ten times. The genes are TRBV29-1 and TRBJ2-3; TRBD1 or TRBD2 may be the D gene (6 bases each). The germline V and J ends were trimmed by 5 bases and 1 base, with 19 bases remaining between them. This CDR3 is built from 16 residues. Germline V gives CDR1 SQVTM, CDR2 ANQGSEA. This CDR3 is CSVQGGTTPRTDTQYF. CDR3 bases: TGCAGCGTTCAAGGGGGGACGACACCCCGCACAGATACGCAGTATTTT.

The chain has TRBV6-6 and TRBJ1-5, with D possibly being TRBD1 (6 bases). Between the trimmed V and J ends, which lost 3 bases and 5 bases, there was a span of 8 bases. This CDR3 has 13 residues. Germline V gene lookup returns CDR1 MNHNY and CDR2 SVGAGI (reference sequence). DNA of the CDR3: TGTGCCAGCAGTTATGAGGGGGATCAGCCCCAGCATTTT. This sequence encodes CASSYEGDQPQHF.

CDR3 loop: CASRGLGELFF. The CDR3 region has the DNA TGTGCCAGCAGGGGCTTGGGGGAGCTGTTTTTT. The V and J genes are TRBV12-3 or TRBV12-4 and TRBJ2-2, with D uncertain. V was trimmed by 6 bases and J by 8 bases, leaving 7 bases between them. This CDR3 has 11 residues.

The chain is built from TRBV6-2 or TRBV6-3 and TRBJ2-3; TRBD1 is a possible D gene (6 bases). The V gene lost 2 bases and the J gene lost 6 bases, with 9 bases spanning the gap. The germline CDR1 and CDR2 sequences are MNHEY and SVGEGT. CDR3 length: 13 amino acids. This CDR3 is CASSYEQGDTQYF. CDR3 nucleotides: TGTGCCAGCAGTTACGAACAGGGCGATACGCAGTATTTT.

This clonotype has ten or more counts. The rearrangement uses TRBV5-1 and TRBJ2-2, with D perhaps TRBD1 (6 bases). The V gene's germline CDR1 is SGHRS and CDR2 YFSETQ. The CDR3 contains 14 residues. V was shortened by 4 bases and J by 5 bases, with 12 bases between the two germline ends. This CDR3 reads CASSLPRGTGELFF. CDR3 DNA sequence: TGCGCCAGCAGCCTTCCCAGGGGTACCGGGGAGCTGTTTTTT.

Many counts were recorded for this clonotype. V is TRBV3-1 and J is TRBJ2-3; no clear D. V was shortened by 0 bases and J by 3 bases, with 10 bases between the two germline ends. The germline CDR1 and CDR2 sequences are LGHDT and YNNKEL (reference sequence). The CDR3 runs to 15 residues. CDR3 amino acids: CASSQDLRETDTQYF. The CDR3 region has the DNA TGTGCCAGCAGCCAAGATCTCCGTGAAACAGATACGCAGTATTTT.

This clonotype occurred a few times. The CDR3 region is CASSQGQEYTDTQYF. The CDR3 bases are TGCGCCAGCAGCCAGGGACAGGAATACACAGATACGCAGTATTTT. The chain uses TRBV4-3 and TRBJ2-3, with 8 bases that match TRBD1. The CDR3 has 15 residues. The V gene's germline CDR1 is LGHNA and CDR2 YSLEER. V lost 3 bases to trimming and J lost 2 bases; unmatched junction nucleotides: 4.

This clonotype was counted a few times. This sequence joins TRBV12-3 or TRBV12-4 and TRBJ2-6; D is unresolved. The CDR3 loop spans 15 amino acids. Trimming left V 0 bases short and J 1 base short, with 4 bases between. The CDR3 coding sequence is TGTGCCAGCAGTTTAGCGGAATCTGGGGCCAACGTCCTGACTTTC. This gives the protein CASSLAESGANVLTF.

At least ten counts were recorded for this clonotype. This chain joins TRBV5-6 and TRBJ2-2, with 7 bases identical to TRBD1. V was pared by 6 bases and J by 2 bases, with 4 bases of the junction left unmatched. Germline V gene lookup returns CDR1 SGHDT and CDR2 YYEEEE. This CDR3 is 14 amino acids long. In nucleotides, the CDR3 is TGTGCCAGCACCGGACAGGACAACACCGGGGAGCTGTTTTTT. Encoded protein: CASTGQDNTGELFF.

As concerns this clonotype: A much larger clone differs from this one at a single base, so this may be a read error. This sequence joins TRBV20-1 and TRBJ2-7; either TRBD1 or TRBD2 may fit D (5 bases each). Trimming pared 2 bases from V and 0 bases from J, leaving 14 bases between. The CDR3 spans 15 residues. The V gene's germline CDR1 is DFQATT and CDR2 SNEGSKA (reference sequence). The CDR3 protein is CSARYFRGASYEQYF. The CDR3 DNA sequence: TGCAGTGCTAGATATTTCCGGGGCGCCTCCTACGAGCAGTACTTC.

This clonotype occurred a few times. The CDR3 region is CASSLTQGQDYEQYF. The DNA for the CDR3 is TGTGCCAGCAGCTTAACTCAGGGACAAGATTACGAGCAGTACTTC. J is TRBJ2-7 and V is TRBV11-2; D may be TRBD1 (6 bases). This CDR3 has 15 amino acids. Germline CDR1 is SGHAT and CDR2 is FQNNGV. V was shortened by 2 bases and J by 4 bases, with 15 bases between the two germline ends.

This sequence joins TRBV9 and TRBJ1-2, with 10 bases that match TRBD1. Germline values: CDR1 SGDLS, CDR2 YYNGEE. V gave up 4 bases and J gave up 6 bases; unmatched junction bases: 6. The CDR3 loop spans 14 amino acids. The CDR3 region has the DNA TGTGCCAGCAGCCTACGGACAGGGGGTGATGGCTACACCTTC. Amino acid sequence: CASSLRTGGDGYTF.

This clonotype was counted many times. The V call is TRBV28, the J call TRBJ2-3; 7 bases are a match to TRBD1. The trim removed 3 bases at V and 1 base at J, leaving 7 bases unmatched. The germline V gene encodes CDR1 MDHEN and CDR2 SYDVKM. This CDR3 has 16 residues. CDR3 DNA sequence: TGTGCCAGCAGTTTGGGTAGGGGGCTTGGCACAGATACGCAGTATTTT. Encoded protein: CASSLGRGLGTDTQYF.

V gene TRBV20-1 combines with J gene TRBJ2-2; D is ambiguous. V lost 6 bases to trimming and J lost 7 bases, with 15 bases between them. Germline-derived CDR1 and CDR2 are DFQATT and SNEGSKA (reference sequence). The CDR3 covers 13 residues. The CDR3 sequence: CSAYFATSGELFF. The CDR3 nucleotides are TGCAGTGCCTATTTCGCCACGAGCGGGGAGCTGTTTTTT.

This clonotype has a handful of counts. The chain carries TRBV18 and TRBJ2-5; tentative D call: TRBD2 (6 bases). CDR3 size: 14 residues. Per germline, CDR1 KGHSH and CDR2 LQKENI. The V gene lost 8 bases and the J gene lost 0 bases, with 13 bases spanning the gap. CDR3 protein: CASLRGGDQETQYF. The CDR3 DNA sequence: TGTGCCAGCCTGCGGGGCGGGGACCAAGAGACCCAGTACTTC.

The V gene is TRBV23-1, the J gene TRBJ2-2; 11 bases match TRBD1. TRBV23-1 is noted as an ORF with a role that remains uncertain. Germline trimming cut 3 bases from V and 2 bases from J; bases unmatched to any gene: 5. The CDR3 contains 17 residues. For the CDR3, the DNA is TGCGCCAGCAGTCACACGGACAGGGGGCGCAACACCGGGGAGCTGTTTTTT. It yields the protein CASSHTDRGRNTGELFF.